The text below deals with one T cell receptor beta chain. This clone was found once. No antigen is known for it. Base-call qualities are not available, and no considerably larger clone is one nucleotide away. The sample belongs to a study of memory CD4+ T cells and cytomegalovirus serostatus (dated by TCRdb to the late 2010s). Concerning the study at large: A total of some 35 healthy Belgian adults, of whom 9 were CMV seropositive and about 24 were CMV seronegative, were included in the cohort. The study sequenced CD4+ memory TCRbeta repertoires of a Belgian cohort with known cytomegalovirus serostatus to replicate a published TCR-based CMV serostatus classifier.

A FACSAria II was used to sort memory CD4+ T cells, defined as single viable CD3+CD4+CD8-CD45RO+ cells. CMV serostatus was determined using a Roche Elecsys assay that detects serum IgG against CMV pp150, pp28, p38 and p52. Following thawing, total CD4+ T cells were enriched through positive selection using CD4 magnetic microbeads. The samples came from a different study that was designed specifically to examine the CD4+ T cell memory repertoire. Peripheral blood mononuclear cells were isolated and cryopreserved following standard operating procedures; serum was stored at -80 °C. The staining used CD3-PerCP (BW264/56), CD4-APC (RPA-T4), CD45RO-PE (UCHT1) and CD8-Pacific Orange (3B5) antibodies, and Sytox blue was used to exclude non-viable cells. The Quick-DNA Microprep Kit was used to extract genomic DNA from the sorted cells. Amplification of TCRbeta DNA was done with the immunoSEQ hsTCRbeta kit, following the protocol from the manufacturer. TCRbeta libraries were sequenced on an Illumina MiSeq instrument. Turning to the authors' computational methods: Removing out-of-frame sequences left under 2.5 million distinct TCRbeta sequences, an average of approximately 65,000 per individual. Two values were used to score each individual: the count of about 150 previously reported CMV-associated TCRbeta sequences and the total count of productive distinct TCRbeta sequences. A beta-binomial model was reimplemented in Python, and random forests from scikit-learn, run with default parameters, were trained on data from the US cohort. Classifier performance on the Belgian cohort was summarized as median AUC with percentile confidence intervals over 10,000 bootstrap iterations. TCRdb took this table from immuneACCESS and kept in-frame rearrangements with V and J called. Such tables lack part of the clones; where checked against another copy, unresolved V genes explain under half of the gap, and the rest is unexplained. V, J and clone size reflect that table, while D and trimming were determined from the DNA. Present in this sample are 50,000 to 65,000 clones, roughly three quarters of which were seen just once. 0.75% to 0.9% of the sample comes from the top ten.

Including cysteine and phenylalanine, the CDR3 has 15 amino acids. The read is trimmed to its CDR3 DNA, 45 bases read in frame from base 1. Broad study findings and their caveats: Only CD4+CD45RO+ memory cells were sequenced, in contrast to the original study, in which naive and memory CD4+ and CD8+ populations were covered. For CMV serostatus prediction, a median bootstrapped AUC of approximately 0.95 was reached with the original framework, and a median bootstrapped AUC of roughly 0.9 was reached with a US-trained random forest. Of fewer than 200 previously reported CMV-associated TCRbeta sequences, some 67 appeared in the CD4+ memory repertoires, each in one to five individuals. On the Belgian cohort, the classifier based on the original framework reached a median bootstrapped AUC of roughly 0.94, with a 95% CI of 0.76-1.00. Results were interpreted as suggesting that the CMV-associated TCR signature is largely present in the CD4+ memory repertoire.

The source is an adult in good health and CMV-seronegative. Input material: memory CD4+ T cells from blood. In this chain, TRBV12-2 is recombined with TRBJ2-5; the table's D call TRBD2 went unverified against the DNA. TRBV12-2 is recorded as a pseudogene. Here the CDR3 is given as CASRPRTSGGKTQYF. The bases read TGTGCAAGTCGCCCTAGGACTAGCGGGGGAAAGACCCAGTACTTC.